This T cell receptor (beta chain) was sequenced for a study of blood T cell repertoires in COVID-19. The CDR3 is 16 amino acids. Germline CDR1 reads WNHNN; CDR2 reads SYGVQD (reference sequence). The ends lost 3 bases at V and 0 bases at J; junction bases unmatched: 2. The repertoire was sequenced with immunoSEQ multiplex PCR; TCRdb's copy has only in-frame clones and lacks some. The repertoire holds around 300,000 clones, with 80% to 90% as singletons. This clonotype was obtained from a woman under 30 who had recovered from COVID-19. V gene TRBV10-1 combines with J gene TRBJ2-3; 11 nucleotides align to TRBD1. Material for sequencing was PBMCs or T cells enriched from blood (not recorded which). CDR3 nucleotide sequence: TGCGCCAGCAGTGATCGGACAGGGGGCAGCACAGATACGCAGTATTTT. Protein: CASSDRTGGSTDTQYF.